This T cell receptor (beta chain) emerged from a study of blood T cell repertoires in COVID-19. Study details: The United States, Italy and Spain were the sources of the acute and convalescent COVID-19 samples. Sources were T cells, B-cell-depleted T cells, or PBMCs; the material itself was cDNA or gDNA.

V gave up 4 bases and J gave up 2 bases; unmatched junction bases: 7. Germline CDR1 is SGHNT and CDR2 is YYREEE (reference sequence). This CDR3 has 15 residues. In the authors' methods: Amplifying reference gene primers gave estimates of nucleated cell counts. The protocol was immunoSEQ multiplex PCR, while the TCRdb copy is restricted to in-frame clones and leaves out a portion. V, J and clone size derive from that table, while D and trimming were established from the DNA sequence. The sample carries under 200,000 clones, around 84% recorded once. The Seattle site enrolled patients during active infection and followed them longitudinally.

Source material: peripheral blood. The clonotype originates from a woman aged 80 or over with COVID-19, enrolled during active disease. The chain links TRBV5-4 to TRBJ2-3; the match to TRBD2 covers 7 bases. This CDR3 reads CASSPTSVNTDTQYF. DNA of the CDR3: TGTGCCAGCAGCCCCACTAGCGTCAACACAGATACGCAGTATTTT.